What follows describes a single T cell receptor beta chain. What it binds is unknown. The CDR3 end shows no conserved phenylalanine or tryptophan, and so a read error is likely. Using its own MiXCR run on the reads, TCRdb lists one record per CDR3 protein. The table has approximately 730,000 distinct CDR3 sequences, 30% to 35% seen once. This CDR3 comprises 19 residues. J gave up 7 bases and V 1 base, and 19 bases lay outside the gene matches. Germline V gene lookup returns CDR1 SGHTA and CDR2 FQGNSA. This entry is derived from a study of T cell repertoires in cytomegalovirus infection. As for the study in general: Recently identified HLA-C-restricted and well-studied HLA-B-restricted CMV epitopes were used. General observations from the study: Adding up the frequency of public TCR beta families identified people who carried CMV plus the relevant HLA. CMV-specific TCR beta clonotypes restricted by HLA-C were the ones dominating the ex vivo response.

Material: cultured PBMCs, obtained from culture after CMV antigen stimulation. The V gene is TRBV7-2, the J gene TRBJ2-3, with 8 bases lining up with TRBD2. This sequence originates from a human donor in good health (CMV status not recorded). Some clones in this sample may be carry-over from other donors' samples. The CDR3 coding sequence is TGTGCCAGCAGCTTAGGCAGGGCGGGGGGCCCCCCCCGTTCGTATACGCAGTATTTG. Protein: CASSLGRAGGPPRSYTQYL.